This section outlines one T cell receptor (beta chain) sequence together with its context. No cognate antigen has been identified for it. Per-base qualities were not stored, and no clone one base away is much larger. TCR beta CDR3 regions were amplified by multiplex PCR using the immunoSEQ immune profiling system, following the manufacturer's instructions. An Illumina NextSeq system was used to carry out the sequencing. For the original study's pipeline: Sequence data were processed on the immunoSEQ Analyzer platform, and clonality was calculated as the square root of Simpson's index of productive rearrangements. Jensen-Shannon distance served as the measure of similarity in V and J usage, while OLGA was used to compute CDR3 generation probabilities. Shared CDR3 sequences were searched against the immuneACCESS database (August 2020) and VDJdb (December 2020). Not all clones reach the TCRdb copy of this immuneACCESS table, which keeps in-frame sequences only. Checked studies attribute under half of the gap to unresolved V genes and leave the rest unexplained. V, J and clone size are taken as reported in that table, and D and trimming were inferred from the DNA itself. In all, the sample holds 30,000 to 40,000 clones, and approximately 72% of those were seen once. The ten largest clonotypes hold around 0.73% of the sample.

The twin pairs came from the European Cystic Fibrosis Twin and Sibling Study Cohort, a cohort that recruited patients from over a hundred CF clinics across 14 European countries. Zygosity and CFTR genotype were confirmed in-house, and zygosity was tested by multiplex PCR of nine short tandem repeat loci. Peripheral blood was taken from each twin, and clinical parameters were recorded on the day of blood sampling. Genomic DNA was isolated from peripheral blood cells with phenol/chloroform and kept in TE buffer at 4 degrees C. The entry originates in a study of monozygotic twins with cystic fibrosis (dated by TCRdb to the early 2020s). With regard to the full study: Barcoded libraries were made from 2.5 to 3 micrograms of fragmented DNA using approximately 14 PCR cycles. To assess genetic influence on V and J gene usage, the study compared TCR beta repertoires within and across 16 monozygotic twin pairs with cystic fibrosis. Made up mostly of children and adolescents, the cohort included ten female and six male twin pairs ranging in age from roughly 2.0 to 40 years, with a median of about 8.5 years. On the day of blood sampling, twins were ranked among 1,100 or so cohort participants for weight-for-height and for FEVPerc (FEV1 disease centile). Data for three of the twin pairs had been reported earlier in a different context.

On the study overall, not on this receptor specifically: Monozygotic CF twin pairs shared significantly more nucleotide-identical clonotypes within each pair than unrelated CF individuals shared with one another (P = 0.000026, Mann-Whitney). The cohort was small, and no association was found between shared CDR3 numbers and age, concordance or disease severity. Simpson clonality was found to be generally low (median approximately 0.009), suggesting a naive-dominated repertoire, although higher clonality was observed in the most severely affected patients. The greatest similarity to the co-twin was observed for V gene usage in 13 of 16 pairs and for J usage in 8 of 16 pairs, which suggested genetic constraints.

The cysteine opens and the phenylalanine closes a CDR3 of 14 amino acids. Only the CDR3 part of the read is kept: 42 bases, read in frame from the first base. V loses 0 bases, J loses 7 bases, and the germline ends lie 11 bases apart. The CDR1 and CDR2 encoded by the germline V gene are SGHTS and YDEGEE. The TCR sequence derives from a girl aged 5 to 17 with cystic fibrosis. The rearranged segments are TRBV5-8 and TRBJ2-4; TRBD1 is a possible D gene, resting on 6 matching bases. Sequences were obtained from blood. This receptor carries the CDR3 CASSLGQGLNIQYF. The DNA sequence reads TGTGCCAGCAGCTTGGGCCAGGGGCTTAACATTCAGTACTTC.